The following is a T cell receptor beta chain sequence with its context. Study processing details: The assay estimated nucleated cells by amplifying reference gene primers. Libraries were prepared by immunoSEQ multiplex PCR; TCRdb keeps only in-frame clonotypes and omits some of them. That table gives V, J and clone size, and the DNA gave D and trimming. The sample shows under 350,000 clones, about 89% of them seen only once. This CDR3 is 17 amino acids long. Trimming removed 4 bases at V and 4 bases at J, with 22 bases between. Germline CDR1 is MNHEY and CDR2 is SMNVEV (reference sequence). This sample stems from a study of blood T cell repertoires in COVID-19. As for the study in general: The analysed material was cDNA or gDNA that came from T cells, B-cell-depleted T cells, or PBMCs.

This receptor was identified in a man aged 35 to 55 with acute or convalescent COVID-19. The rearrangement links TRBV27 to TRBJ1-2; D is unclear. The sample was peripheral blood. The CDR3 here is CASSSTGSRLSRYGYTF. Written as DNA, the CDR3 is TGTGCCAGCAGTTCTACCGGGTCCCGACTCTCCCGCTATGGCTACACCTTC.